The 22 T cell receptor beta chains given below trace back to one sample, sequenced in a study of T cells in Graves' hyperthyroidism and ophthalmopathy. Amplification yielded TCR beta CDR3 regions, with RNA transcripts as the source. With the HTBI primer set, the TCR CDR3 went through a first round of RT-PCR. TCRdb analysed the multiplex PCR reads with MiXCR anew, one entry per CDR3 protein. Seen here are almost 600,000 distinct CDR3 sequences, approximately 15% observed once, and the top ten hold roughly 5.5%. Sequencing used blood. Source of these receptors: a young woman with Graves' hyperthyroidism that later progressed to Graves' ophthalmopathy.

Notes on this clonotype: A much more abundant neighbour one base away suggests this may be a read error. Because it lacks the conserved phenylalanine or tryptophan at the end, this CDR3 is likely a read error. The chain uses TRBV7-9 and TRBJ2-7, with unresolved D. Trimming removed 5 bases from V and 4 bases from J, with 12 bases in between. CDR3 length: 13 residues. The V gene's germline CDR1 is SEHNR and CDR2 FQNEAQ (reference sequence). CDR3 in amino acids: CASSPPGRYEQYL. CDR3 bases: TGTGCCAGCAGCCCCCCCGGACGATACGAGCAGTACCTC.

Ten or more counts support this clonotype. V and J are TRBV3-1 and TRBJ2-3, with TRBD2 as a possible D gene (5 bases). With 0 bases removed from V and 3 bases from J, the gap between germline ends came to 16 bases. Looked up from germline, CDR1 is LGHDT and CDR2 is YNNKEL (reference sequence). The CDR3 has 17 amino acids. CDR3 in DNA: TGTGCCAGCAGCCAAGATTTCGGCGGAGGAATGACAGATACGCAGTATTTT. It codes for CASSQDFGGGMTDTQYF.

This clonotype was recorded at least ten times. The chain has TRBV19 and TRBJ2-3; D ambiguous. From germline, CDR1 is LNHDA and CDR2 SQIVND (reference sequence). The CDR3 sequence is 14 residues long. V gave up 9 bases and J gave up 1 base, with 14 bases separating them. The CDR3 sequence: CASSSSGRTDTQYF. The CDR3 DNA is TGTGCCAGCAGCTCCAGTGGTCGCACAGATACGCAGTATTTT.

The V gene is TRBV7-2, the J gene TRBJ1-1; tentative D call: TRBD1 (5 bases). This CDR3 contains 15 residues. Trimming cost V 2 bases and J 5 bases, with 15 bases left between them. Germline CDR1 reads SGHTA; CDR2 reads FQGNSA. The CDR3 loop reads CASSLWVGGETEAFF. CDR3 sequence (DNA): TGTGCCAGCAGCTTATGGGTCGGGGGGGAGACTGAAGCTTTCTTT. The full variable domain, completed using reference TRBV7-2 and TRBJ1-1, is GAGVSQSPSNKVTEKGKDVELRCDPISGHTALYWYRQSLGQGLEFLIYFQGNSAPDKSGLPSDRFSAERTGGSVSTLTIQRTQQEDSAVYLCASSLWVGGETEAFFGQGTRLTVV.

This clonotype was detected many times. The J gene is TRBJ2-3, the V gene TRBV13, with D perhaps matching TRBD2 (6 bases). Germline V lookup: CDR1 PRHDT, CDR2 FYEKMQ (reference sequence). Between the trimmed V and J ends, which lost 4 bases and 6 bases, there was a span of 17 bases. The CDR3 is 15 residues long. The DNA for the CDR3 is TGTGCCAGCAGCTCGGGGGTTCGGGGGACGGATACGCAGTATTTT. Translating it yields CASSSGVRGTDTQYF. Supplemented by reference TRBV13 and TRBJ2-3, the full variable domain reads AAGVIQSPRHLIKEKRETATLKCYPIPRHDTVYWYQQGPGQDPQFLISFYEKMQSDKGSIPDRFSAQQFSDYHSELNMSSLELGDSALYFCASSSGVRGTDTQYFGPGTRLTVL.

The V and J genes are TRBV25-1 and TRBJ2-1; TRBD2 is a possible D gene (6 bases). Germline V gives CDR1 MGHDK, CDR2 SYGVNS. Trimming removed 8 bases at V and 5 bases at J, with 22 bases between. CDR3 size: 16 residues. CDR3 loop: CASQPGTSGPHNEQFF. The CDR3 nucleotides read TGTGCCAGCCAACCCGGGACTTCAGGACCACACAATGAGCAGTTCTTC.

This clonotype has ten or more counts. The chain links TRBV2 to TRBJ1-5, with D perhaps TRBD1 (5 bases). Trimming pared 7 bases from V and 7 bases from J, leaving 14 bases between. There are 13 residues in the CDR3. From germline, CDR1 is SNHLY and CDR2 FYNNEI. CDR3 DNA sequence: TGTGCCAGCACGCTATCGGGGGGACAGCCCCAGCATTTT. Amino acids: CASTLSGGQPQHF.

This chain joins TRBV28 and TRBJ1-5, with D uncertain. V dropped 4 bases and J dropped 3 bases, with 16 bases sitting between them. Germline CDR1 is MDHEN and CDR2 is SYDVKM. CDR3 length equals 16 residues. CDR3 bases: TGTGCCAGCAGTTCCTCGGCCGCACCAGACAATCAGCCCCAGCATTTT. As protein: CASSSSAAPDNQPQHF. The variable domain in full, with the rest retrieved from reference TRBV28 and TRBJ1-5, is DVKVTQSSRYLVKRTGEKVFLECVQDMDHENMFWYRQDPGLGLRLIYFSYDVKMKEKGDIPEGYSVSREKKERFSLILESASTNQTSMYLCASSSSAAPDNQPQHFGDGTRLSIL.

In its sample, this clonotype was seen many times. V is TRBV20-1 and J is TRBJ2-5; D gene uncertain. Germline-derived CDR1 and CDR2 are DFQATT and SNEGSKA (reference sequence). The V and J ends lost 3 bases and 2 bases respectively, with 10 bases between them. This CDR3 contains 13 residues. This chain's CDR3 is CSASGRAQETQYF. Here the CDR3 DNA reads TGCAGTGCTAGTGGAAGGGCACAAGAGACCCAGTACTTC.

Note on this clonotype: In this CDR3 the conserved last residue, phenylalanine or tryptophan, is missing, so a read error is likely. The rearrangement uses TRBV11-2 and TRBJ2-1; 8 nucleotides agree with TRBD2. Germline-derived CDR1 and CDR2 are SGHAT and FQNNGV. Germline trimming cut 5 bases from V and 3 bases from J; bases unmatched to any gene: 6. There are 15 residues in the CDR3. The CDR3 region has the DNA TGTGCCAGCAGCCCCAGCGGGAGCTACTACAATGAGCAGTTCCTC. Its translation is CASSPSGSYYNEQFL.

This clonotype was found many times. The chain joins TRBV29-1 to TRBJ2-3; D may be TRBD1 or TRBD2 (5 bases each). Germline loops: CDR1 SQVTM, CDR2 ANQGSEA. There are 12 residues in the CDR3. V shed 4 bases and J shed 6 bases, with 11 bases lying between them. This chain's CDR3 is CSVGWGSDTQYF. In DNA form, the CDR3 reads TGCAGCGTTGGCTGGGGGTCGGATACGCAGTATTTT.

In this sample, this clonotype turned up many times. V usage is TRBV2 and J usage is TRBJ1-4; tentatively, D is TRBD1 (6 bases). The CDR3 runs 13 residues. V lost 8 bases and J 3 bases, leaving 10 bases between the germline ends. Germline V gene data show CDR1 as SNHLY and CDR2 as FYNNEI. The CDR3 spells CASAGAANEKLFF. CDR3 DNA sequence: TGTGCCAGCGCAGGGGCGGCTAATGAAAAACTGTTTTTT.

This clonotype was recorded at least ten times. The chain has TRBV20-1 and TRBJ2-2, with 10 nucleotides matching TRBD2. Germline V lookup: CDR1 DFQATT, CDR2 SNEGSKA (reference sequence). V lost 2 bases, J lost 6 bases, and 3 bases stayed unmatched. The CDR3 length is 14 residues. CDR3 loop: CSARSLAGAGELFF. Here the CDR3 DNA reads TGCAGTGCTAGATCGCTAGCGGGAGCCGGGGAGCTGTTTTTT.

This clonotype was observed many times. This chain links TRBV5-1 with TRBJ1-2; TRBD1 agrees at 10 bases. Germline-derived CDR1 and CDR2 are SGHRS and YFSETQ. The CDR3 totals 13 residues. V gave up 3 bases and J gave up 7 bases; unmatched junction bases: 3. CDR3 bases: TGCGCCAGCAGCTGGGGGACAGGGGCTGGCTACACCTTC. Amino acid sequence: CASSWGTGAGYTF.

This clonotype was seen at least ten times. V is TRBV11-3 and J is TRBJ1-1; 8 bases line up with TRBD1. Germline CDR1 SGHNT, CDR2 YENEEA. This CDR3 has 13 residues. J gave up 7 bases and V 8 bases, and 9 bases lay outside the gene matches. CDR3 region: CASESRGQVEAFF. DNA of the CDR3: TGTGCCAGCGAAAGCAGGGGGCAGGTTGAAGCTTTCTTT. Variable domain in full (rest from reference TRBV11-3 and TRBJ1-1): EAGVVQSPRYKIIEKKQPVAFWCNPISGHNTLYWYLQNLGQGPELLIRYENEEAVDDSQLPKDRFSAERLKGVDSTLKIQPAELGDSAVYLCASESRGQVEAFFGQGTRLTVV.

This clonotype was seen a handful of times. V is TRBV7-2 and J is TRBJ2-1; a weak D match, TRBD2 (6 bases). V gave up 5 bases and J gave up 5 bases, with 16 bases separating them. Germline assignment: CDR1 SGHTA and CDR2 FQGNSA. CDR3 length: 15 residues. DNA of the CDR3: TGTGCCAGCAGCACCCGGAGGGCCTTTAACAATGAGCAGTTCTTC. Its translation: CASSTRRAFNNEQFF.

This clonotype was counted once. The chain combines TRBV25-1 with TRBJ1-5; D may be TRBD1 (5 bases). Germline V gives CDR1 MGHDK, CDR2 SYGVNS. The CDR3 loop spans 14 amino acids. V gave up 3 bases and J gave up 7 bases, with 13 bases separating them. CDR3 protein: CASSDWSEGQPQHF. For the CDR3, the DNA is TGTGCCAGCAGTGATTGGTCGGAGGGGCAGCCCCAGCATTTT.

V is TRBV5-6 and J is TRBJ1-5; possibly TRBD1 for D (5 bases). This CDR3 contains 15 residues. CDR1 SGHDT and CDR2 YYEEEE come from the germline V gene. V was clipped by 0 bases and J by 6 bases, with 13 bases between them. The CDR3 is CASSLAGEGSQPQHF. The CDR3 bases are TGTGCCAGCAGCTTGGCGGGGGAGGGAAGTCAGCCCCAGCATTTT.

This clonotype has only a few counts. V is TRBV5-4 and J is TRBJ2-7, with TRBD2 matching 11 bases. Germline V gene sequence: CDR1 SGHNT, CDR2 YYREEE (reference sequence). The CDR3 is 15 residues long. The trim removed 5 bases at V and 4 bases at J, leaving 8 bases unmatched. This CDR3 reads CASSNTSGSEYEQYF. The CDR3 DNA reads TGTGCCAGCAGTAATACTAGCGGGAGCGAATACGAGCAGTACTTC.

This clonotype was detected many times. This chain links TRBV28 with TRBJ2-2; D might be TRBD2 (6 bases). V gave up 7 bases and J gave up 6 bases, with 30 bases separating them. The CDR3 loop spans 19 amino acids. The germline V gene has CDR1 MDHEN and CDR2 SYDVKM. CDR3 amino acids: CASITRDSRQPNKAGELFF. Written as DNA, the CDR3 is TGTGCCAGCATCACCCGGGACTCAAGACAACCGAATAAGGCCGGGGAGCTGTTTTTT.

This clonotype was detected many times. The V gene is TRBV7-9, the J gene TRBJ1-5; D ambiguous. The CDR3 is 12 residues long. With 4 bases removed from V and 7 bases from J, the gap between germline ends came to 8 bases. In germline, CDR1 is SEHNR, CDR2 FQNEAQ (reference sequence). The DNA for the CDR3 is TGTGCCAGCAGCTCTAGTGGGCAGCCCCAGCATTTT. The encoded protein is CASSSSGQPQHF.

Many counts were recorded for this clonotype. The chain combines TRBV2 with TRBJ1-3; D unresolved. This CDR3 comprises 10 residues. CDR1 is SNHLY and CDR2 is FYNNEI in the germline V gene. The V gene lost 6 bases and the J gene lost 4 bases, with 1 base spanning the gap. The DNA of the CDR3 is TGTGCCAGCAGGGGAAACACCATATATTTT. Protein product: CASRGNTIYF.